One and the same sample provided the 9 T cell receptor beta chains below, sequenced in a study of OX40 agonist ivuxolimab in advanced cancers. The table came from immunoSEQ multiplex PCR; TCRdb's copy has only in-frame clones and leaves some out. The sample contains about 84,000 clones, 75% to 90% of which appear only once. The sequenced sample was CD4+ or CD8+ T cells sorted from blood, obtained in a trial of the OX40 agonist ivuxolimab. Receptors were obtained from an adult with an advanced solid tumor such as melanoma, head and neck, liver or kidney cancer.

This chain connects TRBV2 to TRBJ2-5, with 7 bases aligning to TRBD1. CDR1 and CDR2 (germline): SNHLY, FYNNEI. This CDR3 region has 12 residues. The ends lost 5 bases at V and 5 bases at J; junction bases unmatched: 2. CDR3 coding DNA: TGTGCCAGCAGTCCGGGACAGGAGACCCAGTACTTC. Protein sequence: CASSPGQETQYF.

V is TRBV28 and J is TRBJ2-7, with D possibly being TRBD1 (7 bases). Trimming removed 2 bases from V and 4 bases from J, with 18 bases in between. This CDR3 has 16 residues. Germline loops: CDR1 MDHEN, CDR2 SYDVKM. The CDR3 protein is CASSLRGGGAVYEQYF. In nucleotides, the CDR3 is TGTGCCAGCAGTTTACGTGGAGGGGGCGCGGTTTACGAGCAGTACTTC.

The chain carries TRBV6-6 and TRBJ1-2; D may be TRBD1 (5 bases). Per the germline V gene, CDR1 is MNHNY and CDR2 is SVGAGI (reference sequence). The CDR3 covers 14 residues. V lost 4 bases, J lost 5 bases, and 14 bases lay in between. The CDR3 DNA sequence: TGTGCCAGCAGTTTTGGGACGGGGGGTTATGGCTACACCTTC. Protein sequence: CASSFGTGGYGYTF.

The V gene is TRBV10-2, the J gene TRBJ1-2; the match to TRBD1 covers 7 bases. This CDR3 is 13 amino acids long. After removal of 5 bases from V and 5 bases from J, the junction contained 5 bases not matched to a gene. Germline-derived CDR1 and CDR2 are WSHSY and SAAADI. The CDR3 spells CASSFVTGYGYTF. The CDR3 DNA reads TGCGCCAGCAGTTTCGTGACAGGGTATGGCTACACCTTC.

The chain carries TRBV29-1 and TRBJ1-4, with D uncertain. The V gene's germline CDR1 is SQVTM and CDR2 ANQGSEA. The V gene lost 3 bases and the J gene lost 3 bases, with 2 bases spanning the gap. The CDR3 has 11 residues. This chain's CDR3 is CSVEANEKLFF. The CDR3 DNA follows: TGCAGCGTTGAGGCTAATGAAAAACTGTTTTTT.

This clone was seen a handful of times. V gene TRBV7-2 combines with J gene TRBJ1-6, with 9 bases aligning to TRBD1. The CDR3 extends over 14 amino acids. CDR1 SGHTA and CDR2 FQGNSA come from the germline V gene. The V gene end was trimmed by 6 bases and the J gene end by 9 bases; junction bases not matched to a gene: 6. In DNA form, the CDR3 reads TGTGCCAGCAGGAGGGACAGGGACCCTTCACCCCTCCACTTT. Translated, it gives CASRRDRDPSPLHF.

The V and J genes are TRBV4-1 and TRBJ1-1, with D perhaps matching TRBD1 (6 bases). With 0 bases removed from V and 1 base from J, the gap between germline ends came to 18 bases. Germline V gene data show CDR1 as MGHRA and CDR2 as YSYEKL. The length of the CDR3 is 18 residues. The CDR3: CASSQDQVQGLQNTEAFF. DNA of the CDR3: TGCGCCAGCAGCCAAGATCAGGTCCAGGGGTTACAGAACACTGAAGCTTTCTTT.

This chain connects TRBV5-1 to TRBJ2-6; maybe TRBD1 (7 bases). Per the germline V gene, CDR1 is SGHRS and CDR2 is YFSETQ. The CDR3 is 17 residues long. Deletions cut 3 bases from V and 0 bases from J, with 13 bases between. The CDR3 DNA reads as TGCGCCAGCAGCTCCAGGGGGGACATCTCTGGGGCCAACGTCCTGACTTTC. Its protein is CASSSRGDISGANVLTF.

The chain uses TRBV16 and TRBJ1-2; 8 bases agree with TRBD1. Trimming removed 1 base from V and 6 bases from J; junction bases left unmatched: 7. The length of the CDR3 is 15 residues. Germline V gene data show CDR1 as KGHSY and CDR2 as FQNENV. CDR3 in DNA: TGTGCCAGCAGCCAATGGAGCACAGGGGGAAATGGCTACACCTTC. It codes for CASSQWSTGGNGYTF.